A single sample is the source of the 22 T cell receptor beta chains below, sequenced in a study of cytomegalovirus exposure and HLA in healthy donors. PCR involved 60 Vbeta and 13 Jbeta primers. The protocol was immunoSEQ multiplex PCR, while the TCRdb copy is restricted to in-frame clones and leaves out a portion. The sample yields 90,000 to 120,000 clones, 55% to 85% seen once. The material sequenced was PBMCs. The receptors stem from a man aged 25 to 45 in good health and CMV-seronegative.

This clone occurred a few times. The rearrangement joins TRBV9 to TRBJ2-3, with D hard to call. The CDR3 has 12 amino acids. V lost 4 bases and J lost 2, with 5 bases in between. The germline V gene has CDR1 SGDLS and CDR2 YYNGEE. The CDR3 DNA is TGTGCCAGCAGCTACATCACAGATACGCAGTATTTT. This translates into CASSYITDTQYF.

This sequence joins TRBV5-8 and TRBJ2-2; D possibly corresponds to TRBD1 (5 bases). The CDR3 loop spans 16 amino acids. The V gene lost 0 bases and the J gene lost 7 bases, with 16 bases spanning the gap. The germline V gene has CDR1 SGHTS and CDR2 YDEGEE. CDR3 nucleotides: TGTGCCAGCAGCTTGGAGCTAGGTGGGGCTGGCGGGGAGCTGTTTTTT. Its protein product is CASSLELGGAGGELFF.

V usage is TRBV6-1 and J usage is TRBJ2-5; TRBD1 aligns across 10 bases. CDR3 length: 16 amino acids. CDR1 is MNHNS and CDR2 is SASEGT in the germline V gene. The junction had 3 bases not matched to a gene; V was cut back by 1 base and J by 1 base. The CDR3 nucleotides read TGTGCCAGCAGTGAAGGGACAGGGGGACGCCAAGAGACCCAGTACTTC. Amino acids: CASSEGTGGRQETQYF.

This chain links TRBV19 with TRBJ2-5; 13 bases line up with TRBD2. Unmatched junction bases numbered 8, after V lost 5 bases and J lost 2 bases. The V gene's germline CDR1 is LNHDA and CDR2 SQIVND (reference sequence). The CDR3 sequence is 17 residues long. DNA of the CDR3: TGTGCCAGTAGTTCCGGACTAGCGGGAGTTTCTCAAGAGACCCAGTACTTC. Amino acids: CASSSGLAGVSQETQYF.

The V call is TRBV7-6, the J call TRBJ2-3; D gene uncertain. V lost 5 bases and J 6 bases, leaving 9 bases between the germline ends. CDR1 and CDR2 from the germline V gene are SGHVS and FNYEAQ. This CDR3 spans 12 amino acids. CDR3: CASSPSVDTQYF. CDR3 nucleotide sequence: TGTGCCAGCAGCCCCTCTGTGGATACGCAGTATTTT.

This sequence joins TRBV30 and TRBJ1-4; the D gene is possibly TRBD1 (6 bases). V shed 2 bases and J shed 10 bases, with 20 bases lying between them. The V gene's germline CDR1 is GTSNPN and CDR2 SVGIG (reference sequence). The CDR3 covers 15 residues. The CDR3 region has the DNA TGTGCCTGGAGTCTAGAGACAGGTAGCTTGGGAAAACTGTTTTTT. Its protein product is CAWSLETGSLGKLFF.

This clone has more than one count but fewer than ten. This rearrangement joins TRBV30 to TRBJ1-2; D is unclear. The V gene's germline CDR1 is GTSNPN and CDR2 SVGIG (reference sequence). This CDR3 is 12 amino acids long. The V end was cut by 5 bases, the J end by 0 bases, with 7 bases between. This chain's CDR3 is CAWSTSNYGYTF. The CDR3 DNA sequence: TGTGCCTGGTCTACGTCTAACTATGGCTACACCTTC.

The J gene is TRBJ2-7, the V gene TRBV10-3; 8 bases agree with TRBD1. CDR1 and CDR2 (germline): ENHRY, SYGVKD. V lost 2 bases, J lost 6 bases, and 3 bases stayed unmatched. The CDR3 consists of 13 residues. The CDR3 nucleotides read TGTGCCATCAGTGAGGCCACAGGGGGCGAGCAGTACTTC. Translated, it gives CAISEATGGEQYF.

The J gene is TRBJ2-7, the V gene TRBV4-2, with 12 bases that match TRBD2. With 4 bases clipped from V and 5 bases from J, the junction kept 9 bases outside the gene matches. Germline CDR1 and CDR2: LGHNA and YNFKEQ. This CDR3 comprises 16 residues. CDR3 DNA: TGTGCCAGCAGCCCAGTCCTAGCGGGGGGGCCCCACGAGCAGTACTTC. Amino acids: CASSPVLAGGPHEQYF.

This clone was counted only a few times. This chain joins TRBV28 and TRBJ1-5; TRBD1 agrees at 11 bases. CDR1 MDHEN and CDR2 SYDVKM come from the germline V gene. The CDR3 extends over 15 amino acids. V was pared by 5 bases and J by 8 bases, with 8 bases of the junction left unmatched. The CDR3: CASSTGDRGYEPQHF. CDR3 DNA sequence: TGTGCCAGCAGTACCGGGGACAGGGGGTATGAGCCCCAGCATTTT.

Of note for this clone: The sample holds other DNA sequences that translate to the same CDR3. The chain carries TRBV7-9 and TRBJ1-5; 8 bases match TRBD1. The CDR3 is 15 residues long. Germline-derived CDR1 and CDR2 are SEHNR and FQNEAQ (reference sequence). Losses at the gene ends were 2 bases for V and 5 bases for J; bases not matched to a gene: 5. CDR3 coding DNA: TGTGCCAGCAGCTTAACCGGACAGGGCTATCAGCCCCAGCATTTT. It is translated as CASSLTGQGYQPQHF.

The rearrangement joins TRBV18 to TRBJ2-2; D is possibly TRBD2 (6 bases). V lost 1 base to trimming and J lost 5 bases, with 14 bases between them. There are 16 residues in the CDR3. The germline gives CDR1 KGHSH, CDR2 LQKENI. The CDR3 nucleotides read TGTGCCAGCTCACCACGGGACTCCTATGGGACCGGGGAGCTGTTTTTT. Amino acids: CASSPRDSYGTGELFF.

V is TRBV29-1 and J is TRBJ2-3, with D perhaps TRBD2 (5 bases). This CDR3 has 15 amino acids. Per the germline V gene, CDR1 is SQVTM and CDR2 is ANQGSEA. Here the CDR3 reads CSLGVGITSTDTQYF. The CDR3 DNA follows: TGCAGTTTGGGCGTCGGGATTACTAGCACAGATACGCAGTATTTT.

The sample holds many counts of this clone. Here the CDR3 DNA reads TGCGCCAGCAGCTTCCTAAGTGCAGATACGCAGTATTTT. It yields the protein CASSFLSADTQYF. The chain is built from TRBV5-1 and TRBJ2-3; D gene unclear. CDR3 length: 13 amino acids. Germline CDR1 SGHRS, CDR2 YFSETQ. The V end was cut by 2 bases, the J end by 4 bases, with 8 bases between. The full variable domain, in which reference TRBV5-1 and TRBJ2-3 provide the parts outside the CDR3, is KAGVTQTPRYLIKTRGQQVTLSCSPISGHRSVSWYQQTPGQGLQFLFEYFSETQRNKGNFPGRFSGRQFSNSRSEMNVSTLELGDSALYLCASSFLSADTQYFGPGTRLTVL.

Concerning this clone itself: This sample also contains other DNA sequences that code for the same CDR3. This rearrangement joins TRBV7-3 to TRBJ2-3; 8 bases are shared with TRBD2. CDR3 size: 15 residues. In germline, CDR1 is SGHTA, CDR2 FQGTGA. J was trimmed by 2 bases and V by 0 bases; bases with no gene match: 1. In DNA form, the CDR3 reads TGTGCCAGCAGCTTAACTAGCGGGAACACAGATACGCAGTATTTT. Protein sequence: CASSLTSGNTDTQYF.

The gene calls are TRBV6-1 and TRBJ2-7; weak D call: TRBD2 (6 bases). The germline V gene has CDR1 MNHNS and CDR2 SASEGT. V lost 0 bases, J lost 1 base, and 7 bases lay in between. The CDR3 totals 14 residues. This CDR3 is CASSEAGGSYEQYF. The CDR3 nucleotides read TGTGCCAGCAGTGAAGCAGGAGGGTCCTACGAGCAGTACTTC.

This clone was found once. This chain joins TRBV15 and TRBJ2-5, with TRBD2 matching over 7 bases. CDR1 and CDR2 from the germline V gene are LNHNV and YYDKDF (reference sequence). V trimming: 6 bases; J trimming: 4 bases; junction bases outside the gene matches: 8. This CDR3 spans 14 amino acids. DNA for the CDR3: TGTGCCACCAGGGTTCAGGGAGGGTTAGAGACCCAGTACTTC. Translation gives CATRVQGGLETQYF.

The chain has TRBV2 and TRBJ2-7, with a possible D match to TRBD2 (5 bases). With 4 bases removed from V and 2 bases from J, the gap between germline ends came to 15 bases. Looked up from germline, CDR1 is SNHLY and CDR2 is FYNNEI. The CDR3 spans 15 residues. CDR3 bases: TGTGCCAGCAGTGGTCACGAGGGTGGTGCCTACGAGCAGTACTTC. Amino acids: CASSGHEGGAYEQYF.

The rearrangement joins TRBV19 to TRBJ2-7; perhaps TRBD1 as D (5 bases). V lost 2 bases, J lost 1 base, and 6 bases lay in between. The CDR3 has 13 residues. Germline-derived CDR1 and CDR2 are LNHDA and SQIVND (reference sequence). The CDR3 sequence: CASSITGSYEQYF. As DNA, the CDR3 is TGTGCCAGTAGTATAACAGGTTCCTACGAGCAGTACTTC.

This clone has a handful of counts. This chain connects TRBV5-6 to TRBJ1-1; TRBD1 might be the D (5 bases). Per germline, CDR1 SGHDT and CDR2 YYEEEE. This CDR3 is 15 amino acids long. V lost 4 bases and J 0 bases, leaving 13 bases between the germline ends. For the CDR3, the DNA is TGTGCCAGCAGCAAATACAGGAGAATGAACACTGAAGCTTTCTTT. It yields the protein CASSKYRRMNTEAFF.

This clone was counted once. The rearrangement joins TRBV27 to TRBJ1-1; D might be TRBD1 (5 bases). Germline loops: CDR1 MNHEY, CDR2 SMNVEV (reference sequence). The V gene lost 3 bases and the J gene lost 4 bases, with 9 bases spanning the gap. The CDR3 spans 13 residues. Written as DNA, the CDR3 is TGTGCCAGCAGTTTGGGAGGGGTCACTGAAGCTTTCTTT. It encodes CASSLGGVTEAFF.

Points on this clone: Within the sample, other DNA sequences also encode this same CDR3. This rearrangement joins TRBV4-1 to TRBJ2-5; 13 bases match TRBD2. CDR1 is MGHRA and CDR2 is YSYEKL in the germline V gene. Trimming took 3 bases from V and 2 from J; bases not matched to a gene: 6. This CDR3 has 17 amino acids. CDR3 amino acids: CASSQFWTSGGQETQYF. The CDR3, as DNA: TGCGCCAGCAGCCAGTTCTGGACTAGCGGGGGTCAAGAGACCCAGTACTTC.